The 6 T cell receptor beta chains given below trace back to one sample, sequenced in a study of blood T cell repertoires in COVID-19. Profiling relied on immunoSEQ multiplex PCR, and the TCRdb table lists in-frame clones only, not all of them. In the table there are over 200,000 clones, around 84% of which are singletons. Sequencing input: peripheral blood. The receptors stem from a woman aged 80 or over with active or convalescent COVID-19.

The chain is built from TRBV19 and TRBJ1-1; 9 bases line up with TRBD1. Losses at the gene ends were 1 base for V and 5 bases for J; bases not matched to a gene: 11. The CDR3 spans 17 residues. The germline gives CDR1 LNHDA, CDR2 SQIVND (reference sequence). The CDR3 reads CASSIGLNRGRWTEAFF. CDR3 DNA: TGTGCCAGTAGTATAGGTCTTAACAGGGGGCGATGGACTGAAGCTTTCTTT.

For this clone: One junction end does not reproduce the germline sequence, and a read error may be involved. The V call is TRBV4-3, the J call TRBJ2-5; TRBD2 agrees at 10 bases. The CDR3 spans 15 residues. Germline V gene data show CDR1 as LGHNA and CDR2 as YSLEER. CDR3 protein: CASSQAGGPWETQYF. The CDR3 DNA is TGCGCCAGCAGTCAAGCGGGAGGGCCCTGGGAGACCCAGTACTTC.

This chain connects TRBV7-2 to TRBJ1-2, with 7 bases identical to TRBD1. The CDR3 covers 18 residues. The ends lost 2 bases at V and 5 bases at J; junction bases unmatched: 17. Per the germline V gene, CDR1 is SGHTA and CDR2 is FQGNSA. In nucleotides, the CDR3 is TGTGCCAGCAGCTTACCGTTCTGGACAGGTTCGACAGGTTATGGCTACACCTTC. It specifies CASSLPFWTGSTGYGYTF. Full variable domain (rest looked up from reference TRBV7-2 and TRBJ1-2): GAGVSQSPSNKVTEKGKDVELRCDPISGHTALYWYRQSLGQGLEFLIYFQGNSAPDKSGLPSDRFSAERTGGSVSTLTIQRTQQEDSAVYLCASSLPFWTGSTGYGYTFGSGTRLTVV.

The rearrangement links TRBV6-5 to TRBJ2-5, with D maybe TRBD1 (6 bases). This CDR3 contains 14 residues. The V gene lost 2 bases and the J gene lost 5 bases, with 12 bases spanning the gap. Germline V gene lookup returns CDR1 MNHEY and CDR2 SVGAGI. CDR3 DNA sequence: TGTGCCAGCAGTTACCGTGGGGGCGGGGAGACCCAGTACTTC. It specifies CASSYRGGGETQYF.

The chain uses TRBV7-8 and TRBJ2-2; TRBD2 matches 7 bases. Germline loops: CDR1 SGHVS, CDR2 FQNEAQ. J gave up 0 bases and V 5 bases, and 3 bases lay outside the gene matches. The CDR3 contains 15 residues. The CDR3 DNA follows: TGTGCCAGCAGCGAGAGCGGGGCGAACACCGGGGAGCTGTTTTTT. It codes for CASSESGANTGELFF.

The rearrangement joins TRBV12-5 to TRBJ2-1, with 12 bases aligning to TRBD1. The ends lost 1 base at V and 9 bases at J; junction bases unmatched: 10. CDR1 is LGHNT and CDR2 is FRNRAP in the germline V gene. This CDR3 region has 17 residues. The chain's CDR3 is CASGLAPGTGGGSEQFF. CDR3 DNA: TGTGCTAGTGGTTTGGCCCCGGGGACAGGGGGCGGGAGTGAGCAGTTCTTC.